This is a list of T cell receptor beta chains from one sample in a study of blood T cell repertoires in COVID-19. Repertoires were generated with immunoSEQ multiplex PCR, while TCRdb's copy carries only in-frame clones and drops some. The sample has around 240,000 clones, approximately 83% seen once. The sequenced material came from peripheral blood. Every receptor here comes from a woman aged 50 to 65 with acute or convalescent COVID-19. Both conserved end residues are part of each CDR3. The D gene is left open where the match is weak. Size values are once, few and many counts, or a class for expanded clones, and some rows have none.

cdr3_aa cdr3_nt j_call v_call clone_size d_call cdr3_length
CAISEAAGLTDTQYF TGTGCCATCAGTGAGGCGGCGGGGCTCACAGATACGCAGTATTTT TRBJ2-3 TRBV10-3 . . 15
CASSLLAGSYNEQFF TGTGCCAGCAGCTTACTAGCGGGTTCTTACAATGAGCAGTTCTTC TRBJ2-1 TRBV5-5 . TRBD2 15
CASSGTVLIVSNQPQHF TGTGCCAGCAGTGGGACAGTCCTCATCGTTAGCAATCAGCCCCAGCATTTT TRBJ1-5 TRBV6-1 . . 17
CASSLASEKLFF TGTGCCAGCAGCTTAGCTAGCGAAAAACTGTTTTTT TRBJ1-4 TRBV7-9 . . 12
CATSDAQGGRAYEQFF TGTGCCACCAGTGATGCACAGGGCGGGAGGGCCTATGAGCAGTTCTTC TRBJ2-1 TRBV24-1 few TRBD2 16
CASSAGQDNSPLHF TGTGCCAGCAGTGCGGGACAGGATAATTCACCCCTCCACTTT TRBJ1-6 TRBV28 . TRBD1 14
CASSQRGRGYEQYF TGTGCCAGCAGCCAGAGAGGGAGAGGCTACGAGCAGTACTTC TRBJ2-7 TRBV3-1/TRBV3-2 . . 14
CATRDTSTDTQYF TGTGCCACCAGGGACACCTCCACAGATACGCAGTATTTT TRBJ2-3 TRBV24-1 . . 13
CAIRPGGSGNTIYF TGTGCCATCAGACCCGGGGGCTCTGGAAACACCATATATTTT TRBJ1-3 TRBV6-6 . . 14
CASSQDRGGPDTQYF TGCGCCAGCAGCCAAGATCGGGGGGGCCCAGATACGCAGTATTTT TRBJ2-3 TRBV4-3 . TRBD2 15
CASSSPGQGTSEQYF TGTGCCAGCAGCTCCCCGGGACAGGGGACTTCCGAGCAGTACTTC TRBJ2-7 TRBV11-2 . TRBD1 15
CASSLFPDNSNQPQHF TGTGCCAGCAGCTTATTCCCGGACAATAGCAATCAGCCCCAGCATTTT TRBJ1-5 TRBV7-9 . . 16
CASSLGDSHSYEQYF TGCGCCAGCAGCTTAGGGGACAGCCACTCCTACGAGCAGTACTTC TRBJ2-7 TRBV5-1 . TRBD1 15
CASSPGGFSSYNSPLHF TGTGCCAGCAGCCCAGGGGGCTTTAGCTCCTATAATTCACCCCTCCACTTT TRBJ1-6 TRBV7-9 . TRBD1 17
CASTQAGENGYTF TGTGCCAGCACCCAGGCGGGGGAAAATGGCTACACCTTC TRBJ1-2 TRBV7-2 once . 13